Sequencing of this TCR beta chain was carried out in a study of cytomegalovirus exposure and HLA in healthy donors. Study outcomes and limitations: Segments of the TCR beta V type were, in most cases, productive about 87% or about 30% of the time in an earlier analysis. A later analysis revealed that TCR association rates differed between HLA loci, peaking at DRB1 and bottoming out at HLA-C. Beyond CMV serostatus, there was no information to go on about immune exposure. A later analysis by the authors found several of the most significant clusters apparently linked to common viral pathogens.

The V end was cut by 5 bases, the J end by 1 base, with 3 bases between. The CDR3 has 13 residues. Germline lookup yields CDR1 MNHNS and CDR2 SASEGT. The PCR had 60 Vbeta and 13 Jbeta primers. Only in-frame clones appear in the TCRdb table, and some are missing; sequencing was by immunoSEQ multiplex PCR. The table includes tens of thousands of clones, roughly 53% detected once. Concerning this clone itself: The antigen remains unidentified.

This sequence originates from a human donor in good health. The chain has TRBV6-1 and TRBJ2-6; D unclear. The sample taken for sequencing was PBMCs. CDR3: CASSLSGANVLTF. The DNA of the CDR3 is TGTGCCAGCAGTCTTTCTGGGGCCAACGTCCTGACTTTC.